Listed below are T cell receptor beta chains from one sample, sequenced in a study of T cell repertoires in cytomegalovirus infection. Using its own MiXCR run on the reads, TCRdb lists one record per CDR3 protein. Of some 940,000 distinct CDR3 sequences listed, roughly 30% are singletons. The antigens of these receptors remain unknown. Sequences were derived from cultured CD8+ T cells from PBMCs, sampled from culture after CMV antigen stimulation. The receptor set was obtained from a human donor in good health (CMV status not recorded). Some clones in this sample may be carry-over from other donors' samples. Both conserved end residues are part of each CDR3. Each record gives: V gene, J gene, D gene, clone size, CDR3 protein, CDR3 DNA. D genes are given only for firm matches. Only part of the rows carry a size: once, few, many, or a class if the clone is expanded.

>TRBV2|TRBJ2-1|.|.
CASSDQGLSYNEQFF
TGTGCCAGCAGTGATCAGGGACTGTCCTACAATGAGCAGTTCTTC
>TRBV7-9|TRBJ2-5|TRBD2|.
CASSESGGAVETQYF
TGTGCCAGCAGCGAGAGCGGGGGGGCCGTTGAGACCCAGTACTTC
>TRBV19|TRBJ1-1|.|.
CASSVGGLNTEAFF
TGTGCCAGTAGTGTTGGGGGGCTGAACACTGAAGCTTTCTTT
>TRBV6-4|TRBJ2-1|.|few
CASTNYPGNEQFF
TGTGCCAGCACCAACTATCCGGGCAATGAGCAGTTCTTC
>TRBV28|TRBJ1-1|.|.
CASSSMRTEAFF
TGTGCCAGCAGCTCAATGCGGACTGAAGCTTTCTTT
>TRBV27|TRBJ2-1|TRBD1|.
CASSPSTGDRYNEQFF
TGTGCCAGCAGTCCCTCCACAGGGGACAGGTACAATGAGCAGTTCTTC
>TRBV20-1|TRBJ2-3|TRBD2|.
CSAITPGTSGGPDTQYF
TGCAGTGCTATCACGCCCGGAACTAGCGGGGGCCCAGATACGCAGTATTTT
>TRBV6-2/TRBV6-3|TRBJ2-1|.|.
CASSPTFMGGSYNEQFF
TGTGCCAGCAGTCCTACATTCATGGGGGGCTCCTACAATGAGCAGTTCTTC
>TRBV12-3/TRBV12-4|TRBJ1-1|TRBD1|few
CACSTGGPEAFF
TGTGCCTGCTCTACAGGGGGTCCTGAAGCTTTCTTT
>TRBV5-4|TRBJ1-2|.|.
CASNMGDTKNYGYTF
TGTGCCAGCAACATGGGGGACACGAAAAACTATGGCTACACCTTC
>TRBV5-6|TRBJ1-6|.|few
CASRSGGNSPLHF
TGTGCCAGCAGATCAGGAGGTAATTCACCCCTCCACTTT
>TRBV12-3/TRBV12-4|TRBJ2-4|TRBD1|few
CASITLPGQRHF
TGTGCCAGCATTACGCTACCGGGACAGCGCCACTTC
>TRBV28|TRBJ1-2|TRBD1|.
CASGRDRGRDYGYTF
TGTGCTTCGGGTAGGGACAGGGGACGAGACTATGGCTACACCTTC
>TRBV4-1|TRBJ2-1|TRBD2|once
CASSGAGGSGNEQFF
TGCGCCAGCAGCGGGGCGGGGGGTTCGGGCAATGAGCAGTTCTTC
>TRBV13|TRBJ2-1|.|.
CASSLRRAGEQFF
TGTGCCAGCAGCTTAAGGCGGGCGGGTGAGCAGTTCTTC
>TRBV27|TRBJ2-5|.|few
CASSQGTDQETQYF
TGTGCCAGCAGTCAAGGGACGGATCAAGAGACCCAGTACTTC
>TRBV7-6|TRBJ1-2|.|many
CASSFGGSYGYTF
TGTGCCAGCAGCTTCGGGGGTTCCTATGGCTACACCTTC
>TRBV4-1|TRBJ2-7|TRBD1|.
CASSRTGPVGEQYF
TGCGCCAGCAGCCGGACAGGGCCCGTGGGCGAGCAGTACTTC
>TRBV7-8|TRBJ2-1|.|many
CASSLARRGFNEQFF
TGTGCCAGCAGCTTAGCGAGGAGGGGGTTCAATGAGCAGTTCTTC
>TRBV19|TRBJ2-1|.|few
CASSITGWGYNEQFF
TGTGCCAGTAGTATTACAGGGTGGGGCTACAATGAGCAGTTCTTC
>TRBV19|TRBJ2-3|TRBD2|.
CASSTIAGSRTDTQYF
TGTGCCAGTAGTACTATAGCGGGGAGCCGCACAGATACGCAGTATTTT
>TRBV6-5|TRBJ1-2|.|.
CASKPGLLTNYGYTF
TGTGCCAGCAAACCGGGCCTATTAACTAACTATGGCTACACCTTC
>TRBV12-5|TRBJ1-1|.|few
CASGLGYRQGRKNTEAFF
TGTGCTAGTGGTTTGGGTTACAGGCAAGGACGGAAGAACACTGAAGCTTTCTTT
>TRBV27|TRBJ1-4|TRBD1|.
CASSLALQGVEEKLFF
TGTGCCAGCAGCTTGGCATTACAGGGGGTCGAGGAAAAACTGTTTTTT
>TRBV4-1|TRBJ1-1|.|.
CASSQAGNTDAFF
TGCGCCAGCAGCCAAGCCGGGAACACTGATGCTTTCTTT
>TRBV27|TRBJ2-2|.|.
CASSLLAPNTGELFF
TGTGCCAGCAGTTTATTAGCCCCGAACACCGGGGAGCTGTTTTTT
>TRBV11-2|TRBJ1-1|.|few
CASSPGRSEAFF
TGTGCCAGCAGCCCCGGACGCAGTGAAGCTTTCTTT
>TRBV2|TRBJ2-1|.|many
CASARNEQFF
TGTGCCAGCGCCCGCAATGAGCAGTTCTTC
>TRBV12-3/TRBV12-4|TRBJ1-4|.|few
CASSPPEGRRNEKLFF
TGTGCCAGCAGCCCGCCCGAAGGCAGGCGCAATGAAAAACTGTTTTTT
>TRBV11-2|TRBJ1-1|.|few
CASNWEANTEAFF
TGTGCCAGCAACTGGGAGGCGAACACTGAAGCTTTCTTT
>TRBV7-3|TRBJ1-2|TRBD1|few
CASSGDSTGYTF
TGTGCCAGCAGCGGGGACAGTACTGGCTACACCTTC
>TRBV6-6|TRBJ1-1|.|few
CASSYSTGWDTEAFF
TGTGCCAGCAGTTACTCTACGGGCTGGGACACTGAAGCTTTCTTT
>TRBV27|TRBJ1-6|TRBD1|few
CASTMGTGRASPLHF
TGTGCCAGCACCATGGGGACAGGGCGGGCTTCACCCCTCCACTTT
>TRBV29-1|TRBJ2-1|.|.
CSVAGLVQQTNYNEQFF
TGCAGCGTTGCGGGCTTAGTTCAGCAGACCAATTACAATGAGCAGTTCTTC
>TRBV6-5|TRBJ1-6|TRBD1|few
CASSYEGQGLSYNSPLHF
TGTGCCAGCAGTTACGAAGGACAGGGTCTGTCCTATAATTCACCCCTCCACTTT
>TRBV7-6|TRBJ2-1|.|many
CASSLEGEQFF
TGTGCCAGCAGCTTGGAGGGTGAGCAGTTCTTC
>TRBV7-9|TRBJ2-2|.|.
CASSLVDVYTGELFF
TGTGCCAGCAGCTTAGTGGACGTGTACACCGGGGAGCTGTTTTTT
>TRBV4-2|TRBJ2-7|.|.
CASNQEGLGGYEQYF
TGTGCCAGCAACCAAGAAGGACTGGGCGGCTACGAGCAGTACTTC
>TRBV24-1|TRBJ1-5|.|.
CATAHGGVNQPQHF
TGTGCCACCGCCCACGGTGGGGTCAATCAGCCCCAGCATTTT
>TRBV13|TRBJ2-1|.|few
CASSFTLTGNEQFF
TGTGCCAGCAGCTTTACACTCACGGGTAATGAGCAGTTCTTC
>TRBV29-1|TRBJ1-1|TRBD1|.
CSVVGQGGAFF
TGCAGCGTTGTCGGACAGGGTGGGGCTTTCTTT
>TRBV7-9|TRBJ2-1|.|few
CASSSTPPEQFF
TGTGCCAGCAGCTCAACCCCTCCGGAGCAGTTCTTC
>TRBV7-4|TRBJ2-1|TRBD2|.
CASSFPLAGPSYNEQFF
TGTGCCAGCAGTTTTCCACTAGCGGGTCCTTCCTACAATGAGCAGTTCTTC
>TRBV27|TRBJ2-7|TRBD1|.
CASRTGTDYEQYF
TGTGCCAGCAGAACCGGGACAGACTACGAGCAGTACTTC
>TRBV19|TRBJ2-6|TRBD1|.
CASSIGGQYRSNVLTF
TGTGCCAGTAGTATAGGGGGACAGTACCGGTCCAACGTCCTGACTTTC
>TRBV27|TRBJ2-5|TRBD2|.
CASSFFSGGLQETQYF
TGTGCCAGCAGTTTCTTTAGCGGGGGGCTCCAAGAGACCCAGTACTTC
>TRBV11-1|TRBJ2-7|TRBD1|.
CASSDTGGYEQYF
TGTGCCAGCAGCGATACAGGGGGCTACGAGCAGTACTTC
>TRBV6-1|TRBJ2-7|.|.
CASSEGTGLYEQYF
TGTGCCAGCAGTGAGGGGACGGGACTCTACGAGCAGTACTTC
>TRBV18|TRBJ1-1|.|.
CASSPPRGIEAFF
TGTGCCAGCTCACCACCGAGGGGGATTGAAGCTTTCTTT
>TRBV7-6|TRBJ1-5|.|many
CASSRTDSNQPQHF
TGTGCCAGCAGCCGGACAGATAGCAATCAGCCCCAGCATTTT
>TRBV27|TRBJ1-2|TRBD1|.
CASSLQRQGDYGYTF
TGTGCCAGCAGTTTACAGAGACAGGGAGACTATGGCTACACCTTC
>TRBV12-5|TRBJ2-7|TRBD2|.
CASGKSGASYEQYF
TGTGCTAGTGGGAAGAGCGGGGCTTCCTACGAGCAGTACTTC
>TRBV7-6|TRBJ2-2|TRBD1|.
CASSRGQGANTGELFF
TGTGCCAGCAGCCGTGGACAGGGGGCAAACACCGGGGAGCTGTTTTTT
>TRBV12-3/TRBV12-4|TRBJ1-2|.|.
CASSQRGAGYGYTF
TGTGCCAGCAGTCAAAGGGGGGCGGGGTATGGCTACACCTTC
>TRBV7-2|TRBJ2-1|TRBD2|many
CASSLGIAGHNEQFF
TGTGCCAGCAGCTTAGGGATAGCGGGACACAATGAGCAGTTCTTC